This record covers a single T cell receptor beta chain. The data were taken from a study of blood T cell repertoires in COVID-19. The overall study: COVID-19 samples from acute and convalescent phases originated in the United States, Italy and Spain.

Trimming removed 4 bases from V and 8 bases from J; junction bases left unmatched: 9. The CDR3 is 15 amino acids. In germline, CDR1 is SGHRS, CDR2 YFSETQ. Participant age was roughly 18 to 100 years, and participants resided in fewer than 25 US areas. What the recovered Cohort 3 donors had was two negative PCRs, clearance, or symptom resolution. How the authors handled the data: Amplified reference gene primers provided the basis for estimating nucleated cell counts. Clones were read by immunoSEQ multiplex PCR, and TCRdb kept only the in-frame ones, dropping some. The V and J calls and clone size were taken over from that table, and D and trimming were inferred from the DNA. The table has some 400,000 clones, roughly nine tenths seen once.

This TCR was recovered from a man aged 25 to 45 who had recovered from COVID-19. This chain links TRBV5-1 with TRBJ1-4; 9 bases line up with TRBD1. Sequencing input: PBMCs or T cells enriched from blood (not recorded which). CDR3 coding DNA: TGCGCCAGCAGCCTGATGGGACAGGGAGTAGAAAAACTGTTTTTT. Translated, it gives CASSLMGQGVEKLFF.